This passage covers 21 T cell receptor beta chains from one sample sequenced in a study of blood T cell repertoires in COVID-19. This table comes from immunoSEQ multiplex PCR, and its TCRdb copy is limited to in-frame clones, with some not included. The sample yields over 200,000 clones, over 75% seen once. The sequencing input was peripheral blood. The receptors were sampled from a young woman with acute or convalescent COVID-19.

The V call is TRBV10-1, the J call TRBJ1-1; 7 bases map to TRBD1. Germline V CDR1 and CDR2: WNHNN, SYGVQD (reference sequence). V dropped 4 bases and J dropped 5; count of bases not matched to a gene: 10. This CDR3 is 15 amino acids long. CDR3 DNA sequence: TGCGCCAGCAGTGTGGGAAGGGGGCGCGGTACTGAAGCTTTCTTT. Amino acid sequence: CASSVGRGRGTEAFF.

This rearrangement joins TRBV5-4 to TRBJ1-2; a weak D match, TRBD1 (5 bases). Looked up from germline, CDR1 is SGHNT and CDR2 is YYREEE (reference sequence). With 4 bases removed from V and 4 bases from J, the gap between germline ends came to 14 bases. The CDR3 loop spans 14 amino acids. The CDR3 region is CASSPQRGSYGYTF. The CDR3, as DNA: TGTGCCAGCAGCCCACAACGGGGGAGCTATGGCTACACCTTC.

This chain links TRBV6-1 with TRBJ1-1, with D perhaps matching TRBD1 (6 bases). This CDR3 contains 13 residues. Germline lookup yields CDR1 MNHNS and CDR2 SASEGT. Trimming removed 2 bases from V and 11 bases from J, with 15 bases in between. The CDR3 protein is CASSESAYRDAFF. The CDR3 DNA follows: TGTGCCAGCAGTGAAAGCGCTTACAGGGACGCTTTCTTT.

The J gene is TRBJ2-7, the V gene TRBV6-2 or TRBV6-3; D gene ambiguous. The CDR3 covers 11 residues. Germline CDR1 is MNHEY and CDR2 is SVGEGT. V lost 6 bases to trimming and J lost 7 bases, with 10 bases between them. CDR3: CASSPSTEQYF. Written as DNA, the CDR3 is TGTGCCAGCAGCCCGAGTACTGAGCAGTACTTC.

The CDR3 loop reads CASSLVGQGYGYTF. The CDR3, as DNA: TGTGCCAGCAGCTTGGTGGGACAGGGCTATGGCTACACCTTC. The genes are TRBV5-4 and TRBJ1-2, with TRBD1 identical over 9 bases. This CDR3 contains 14 residues. Germline V gene data show CDR1 as SGHNT and CDR2 as YYREEE (reference sequence). The V segment lost 0 bases and the J segment 4 bases; nucleotides outside the gene matches: 1.

The genes are TRBV10-2 and TRBJ1-1; 9 nucleotides line up with TRBD1. The CDR3 runs 14 residues. Germline assignment: CDR1 WSHSY and CDR2 SAAADI. Germline trimming cut 6 bases from V and 1 base from J; bases unmatched to any gene: 3. CDR3 bases: TGCGCCAGCAGCTGGACAGGGGAGAACACTGAAGCTTTCTTT. This codes for CASSWTGENTEAFF.

The chain employs TRBV6-2 or TRBV6-3 and TRBJ1-2; tentative D call: TRBD1 (6 bases). CDR1 and CDR2 (germline): MNHEY, SVGEGT. The CDR3 runs to 13 residues. Trimming left V 5 bases short and J 4 bases short, with 11 bases between. DNA for the CDR3: TGTGCCAGCAGTCAAAGGGGGAGCTATGGCTACACCTTC. As protein: CASSQRGSYGYTF.

The chain joins TRBV21-1 to TRBJ2-3; the D call in the table, TRBD1, was not verified against the DNA. TRBV21-1 is described as a pseudogene. The CDR3 covers 18 residues. This chain's CDR3 is CASSNYVDRDDLADTQYF. Here the CDR3 DNA reads TGTGCCAGCAGCAATTATGTGGACAGGGACGACCTCGCAGATACGCAGTATTTT.

This sequence joins TRBV27 and TRBJ1-1, with 9 bases fitting TRBD1. Losses at the gene ends were 5 bases for V and 8 bases for J; bases not matched to a gene: 6. CDR3 size: 13 residues. CDR1 MNHEY and CDR2 SMNVEV come from the germline V gene (reference sequence). CDR3 coding DNA: TGTGCCAGCAGTCGGGACAGGGAAGGGGAAGCTTTCTTT. It specifies CASSRDREGEAFF.

The chain is built from TRBV11-3 and TRBJ2-2; D is unresolved. Germline V gives CDR1 SGHNT, CDR2 YENEEA. This CDR3 contains 15 residues. Deletions cut 5 bases from V and 4 bases from J, with 14 bases between. The CDR3 bases are TGTGCCAGCAGCCCCCGAACGGGTAGCACCGGGGAGCTGTTTTTT. It encodes CASSPRTGSTGELFF. Looking up the rest from reference TRBV11-3 and TRBJ2-2 gives the full variable domain: EAGVVQSPRYKIIEKKQPVAFWCNPISGHNTLYWYLQNLGQGPELLIRYENEEAVDDSQLPKDRFSAERLKGVDSTLKIQPAELGDSAVYLCASSPRTGSTGELFFGEGSRLTVL.

The V gene is TRBV19, the J gene TRBJ1-1, with TRBD1 as a possible D gene (5 bases). The length of the CDR3 is 13 residues. Between the trimmed V and J ends, which lost 6 bases and 1 base, there was a span of 9 bases. The germline CDR1 and CDR2 sequences are LNHDA and SQIVND (reference sequence). Here the CDR3 reads CASSKGQNTEAFF. DNA for the CDR3: TGTGCCAGTAGCAAGGGGCAGAACACTGAAGCTTTCTTT.

This CDR3 is CASSPGQGAGETQYF. The CDR3 DNA is TGCGCCAGCAGCCCAGGACAGGGGGCAGGGGAGACCCAGTACTTC. The chain joins TRBV5-1 to TRBJ2-5; 11 positions match TRBD1. CDR1 and CDR2 (germline): SGHRS, YFSETQ. Losses at the gene ends were 4 bases for V and 5 bases for J; bases not matched to a gene: 7. The CDR3 loop spans 15 amino acids.

The genes are TRBV6-6 and TRBJ1-3; perhaps TRBD1 as D (5 bases). The V gene lost 5 bases and the J gene lost 0 bases, with 20 bases spanning the gap. The CDR3 has 18 residues. Germline CDR1 is MNHNY and CDR2 is SVGAGI (reference sequence). The CDR3 nucleotides read TGTGCCAGCAGTCGCGTCCCTTTGGGACTCAACTCTGGAAACACCATATATTTT. It is translated as CASSRVPLGLNSGNTIYF.

The J gene is TRBJ2-2, the V gene TRBV11-1; 7 bases fit TRBD1. V shed 1 base, J shed 3 bases, and the junction held 5 bases outside the gene matches. This CDR3 region has 16 residues. Germline V gives CDR1 SGHAT, CDR2 FQDESV (reference sequence). The CDR3 coding sequence is TGTGCCAGCAGCTTAGAACAGGGGACCCACACCGGGGAGCTGTTTTTT. Amino acids: CASSLEQGTHTGELFF.

This chain joins TRBV5-8 and TRBJ1-3; tentative D call: TRBD1 (6 bases). Deletions cut 3 bases from V and 3 bases from J, with 16 bases between. The CDR3 is 16 amino acids. In germline, CDR1 is SGHTS, CDR2 YDEGEE. CDR3 nucleotides: TGTGCCAGCAGCTCTACGTTTGGACAGCTTGGAAACACCATATATTTT. This sequence encodes CASSSTFGQLGNTIYF.

The chain links TRBV9 to TRBJ2-2; D gene unclear. The CDR3 totals 16 residues. Germline lookup yields CDR1 SGDLS and CDR2 YYNGEE. V shed 0 bases and J shed 0 bases, with 9 bases lying between them. The CDR3: CASSVGGAANTGELFF. The CDR3 region has the DNA TGTGCCAGCAGCGTAGGAGGAGCAGCGAACACCGGGGAGCTGTTTTTT.

The chain uses TRBV5-1 and TRBJ2-7; D gene uncertain. This CDR3 comprises 13 residues. Between the trimmed V and J ends, which lost 2 bases and 0 bases, there was a span of 6 bases. The germline gives CDR1 SGHRS, CDR2 YFSETQ. The CDR3 loop is CASSFSISYEQYF. CDR3 DNA: TGCGCCAGCAGCTTTTCAATCTCCTACGAGCAGTACTTC.

CDR3 DNA: TGCGCCAGCAGCTTGGGGCTAGCGGGATCGGAGCAGTACTTC. It is translated as CASSLGLAGSEQYF. This chain joins TRBV5-1 and TRBJ2-7; TRBD2 agrees at 9 bases. CDR3 length: 14 amino acids. The ends lost 0 bases at V and 7 bases at J; junction bases unmatched: 5. Germline V gives CDR1 SGHRS, CDR2 YFSETQ.

The rearrangement joins TRBV11-2 to TRBJ1-1; D is possibly TRBD1 (6 bases). The CDR3 spans 15 residues. The germline V gene has CDR1 SGHAT and CDR2 FQNNGV. The germline V and J ends were trimmed by 2 bases and 0 bases, with 10 bases remaining between them. The chain's CDR3 is CASSLRQVMNTEAFF. The CDR3 nucleotides are TGTGCCAGCAGCTTACGACAGGTTATGAACACTGAAGCTTTCTTT.

Only one count was recorded for this clone. The chain carries TRBV7-9 and TRBJ1-3, with 8 nucleotides matching TRBD1. V lost 2 bases, J lost 7 bases, and 7 bases stayed unmatched. The length of the CDR3 is 15 residues. Germline V gene sequence: CDR1 SEHNR, CDR2 FQNEAQ (reference sequence). The CDR3 coding sequence is TGTGCCAGCAGCTTAAACCCAGGGGGCTCGAACACCATATATTTT. This codes for CASSLNPGGSNTIYF.

This chain connects TRBV27 to TRBJ1-3, with 11 positions matching TRBD1. The length of the CDR3 is 18 residues. From germline, CDR1 is MNHEY and CDR2 SMNVEV (reference sequence). The V and J ends lost 4 bases and 4 bases, in that order; junction bases with no gene match: 12. The CDR3 protein is CASSSGQGAFIPGNTIYF. Here the CDR3 DNA reads TGTGCCAGCAGTTCTGGACAGGGGGCGTTTATTCCAGGAAACACCATATATTTT.